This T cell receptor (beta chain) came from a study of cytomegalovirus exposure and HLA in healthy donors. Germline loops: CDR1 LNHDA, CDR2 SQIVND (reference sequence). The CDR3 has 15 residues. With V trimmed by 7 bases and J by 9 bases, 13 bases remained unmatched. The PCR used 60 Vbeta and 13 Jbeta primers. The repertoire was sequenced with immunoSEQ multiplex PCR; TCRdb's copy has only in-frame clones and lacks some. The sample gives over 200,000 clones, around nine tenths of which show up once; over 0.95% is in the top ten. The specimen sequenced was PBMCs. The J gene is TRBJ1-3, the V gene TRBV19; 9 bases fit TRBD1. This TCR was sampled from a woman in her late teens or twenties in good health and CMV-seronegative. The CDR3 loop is CASIQTGGVGGTIYF. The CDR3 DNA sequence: TGTGCCAGTATCCAAACAGGGGGCGTAGGCGGCACCATATATTTT.